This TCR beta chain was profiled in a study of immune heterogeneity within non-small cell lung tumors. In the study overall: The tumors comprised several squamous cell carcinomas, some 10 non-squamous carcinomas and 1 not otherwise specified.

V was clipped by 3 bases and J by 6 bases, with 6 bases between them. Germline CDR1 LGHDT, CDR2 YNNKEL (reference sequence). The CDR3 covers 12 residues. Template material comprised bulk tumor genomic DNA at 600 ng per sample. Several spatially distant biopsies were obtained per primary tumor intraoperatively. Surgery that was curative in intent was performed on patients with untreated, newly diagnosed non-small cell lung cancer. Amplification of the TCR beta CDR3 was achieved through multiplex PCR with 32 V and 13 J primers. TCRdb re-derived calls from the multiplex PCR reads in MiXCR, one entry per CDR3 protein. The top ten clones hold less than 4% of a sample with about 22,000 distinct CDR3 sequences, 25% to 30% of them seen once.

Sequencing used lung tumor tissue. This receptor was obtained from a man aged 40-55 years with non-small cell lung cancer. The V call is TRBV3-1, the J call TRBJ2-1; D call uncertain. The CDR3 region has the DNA TGTGCCAGCAGCCATGCCTCCAATGAGCAGTTCTTC. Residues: CASSHASNEQFF.